This TCR beta chain comes out of a study of shared clonotypes between healthy human individuals. As to this clone: What it binds is not known.

General observations from the study: The researchers took only blood, and tissue repertoires probably look different.

Here immunoSEQ multiplex PCR was the method, and the copy in TCRdb shows in-frame clones only, minus some. The sample records some 500,000 clones, roughly 95% being singletons. Germline loops: CDR1 SNHLY, CDR2 FYNNEI. After removal of 4 bases from V and 4 bases from J, the junction contained 9 bases not matched to a gene. The CDR3 totals 16 residues. The TCR was taken from a woman aged 25-40 years in good health. The chain employs TRBV2 and TRBJ2-2, with 7 bases aligning to TRBD1. The sequenced sample consisted of naive CD4+ T cells sorted from blood. Subset in this sample: CD45RA+ positively selected. The CDR3 protein is CASSGVGQWSTGELFF. DNA of the CDR3: TGTGCCAGCAGTGGAGTGGGACAGTGGAGCACCGGGGAGCTGTTTTTT.